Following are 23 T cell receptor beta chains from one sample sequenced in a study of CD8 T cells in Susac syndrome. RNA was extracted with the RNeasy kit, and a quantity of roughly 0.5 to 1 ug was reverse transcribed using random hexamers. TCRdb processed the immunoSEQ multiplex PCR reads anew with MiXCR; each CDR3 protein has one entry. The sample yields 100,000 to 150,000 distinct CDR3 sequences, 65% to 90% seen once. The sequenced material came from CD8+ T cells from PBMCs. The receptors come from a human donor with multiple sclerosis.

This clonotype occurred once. Written as DNA, the CDR3 is TGCAGTGCTAGAGGCGGCGGGGCGGGGGCCTATCAAGAATTTCAAGAGACCCAGTACTTC. This sequence encodes CSARGGGAGAYQEFQETQYF. The V call is TRBV20-1, the J call TRBJ2-5; perhaps TRBD2 as D (7 bases). The CDR3 contains 20 residues. V was cut by 1 base and J by 2 bases, with 29 bases left in between. Germline CDR1 reads DFQATT; CDR2 reads SNEGSKA (reference sequence).

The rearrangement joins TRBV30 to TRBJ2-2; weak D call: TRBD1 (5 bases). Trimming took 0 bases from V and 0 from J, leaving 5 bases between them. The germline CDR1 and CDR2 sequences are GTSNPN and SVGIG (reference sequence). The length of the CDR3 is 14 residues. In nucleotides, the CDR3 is TGTGCCTGGAGTGTACAGGCGAACACCGGGGAGCTGTTTTTT. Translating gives CAWSVQANTGELFF.

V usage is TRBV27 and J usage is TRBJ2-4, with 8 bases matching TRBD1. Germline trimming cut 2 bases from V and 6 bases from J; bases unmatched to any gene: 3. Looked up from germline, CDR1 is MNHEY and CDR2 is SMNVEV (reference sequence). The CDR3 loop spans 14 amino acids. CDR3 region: CASSLTGGRNIQYF. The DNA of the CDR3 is TGTGCCAGCAGTTTAACAGGGGGGAGAAACATTCAGTACTTC.

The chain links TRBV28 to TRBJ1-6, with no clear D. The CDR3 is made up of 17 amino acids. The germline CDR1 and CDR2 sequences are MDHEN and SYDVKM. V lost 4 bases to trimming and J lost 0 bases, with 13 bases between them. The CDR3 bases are TGTGCCAGCAGTTCATACAGAACGAGCTCCTATAATTCACCCCTCCACTTT. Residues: CASSSYRTSSYNSPLHF.

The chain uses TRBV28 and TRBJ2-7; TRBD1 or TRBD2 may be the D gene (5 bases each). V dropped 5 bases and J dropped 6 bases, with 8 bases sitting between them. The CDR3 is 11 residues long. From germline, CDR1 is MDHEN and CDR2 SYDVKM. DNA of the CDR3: TGTGCCAGCAGTACCGGGACCGAGCAGTACTTC. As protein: CASSTGTEQYF.

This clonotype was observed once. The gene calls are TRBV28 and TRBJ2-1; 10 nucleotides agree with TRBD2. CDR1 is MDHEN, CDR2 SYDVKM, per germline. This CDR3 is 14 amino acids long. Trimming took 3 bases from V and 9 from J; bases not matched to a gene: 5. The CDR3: CASSFLAGAIEQFF. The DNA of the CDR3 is TGTGCCAGCAGTTTTCTAGCGGGGGCCATTGAGCAGTTCTTC. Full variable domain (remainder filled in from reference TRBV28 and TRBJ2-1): DVKVTQSSRYLVKRTGEKVFLECVQDMDHENMFWYRQDPGLGLRLIYFSYDVKMKEKGDIPEGYSVSREKKERFSLILESASTNQTSMYLCASSFLAGAIEQFFGPGTRLTVL.

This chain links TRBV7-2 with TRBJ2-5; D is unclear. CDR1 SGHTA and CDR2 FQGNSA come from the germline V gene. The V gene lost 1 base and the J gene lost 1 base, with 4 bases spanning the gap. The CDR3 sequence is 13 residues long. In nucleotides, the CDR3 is TGTGCCAGCAGCTTAGGTAGCCAAGAGACCCAGTACTTC. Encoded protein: CASSLGSQETQYF.

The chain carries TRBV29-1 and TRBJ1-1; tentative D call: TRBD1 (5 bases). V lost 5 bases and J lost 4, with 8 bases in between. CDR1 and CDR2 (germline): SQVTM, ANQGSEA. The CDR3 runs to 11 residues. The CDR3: CSVLRGTEAFF. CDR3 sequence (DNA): TGCAGCGTTTTAAGGGGCACTGAAGCTTTCTTT.

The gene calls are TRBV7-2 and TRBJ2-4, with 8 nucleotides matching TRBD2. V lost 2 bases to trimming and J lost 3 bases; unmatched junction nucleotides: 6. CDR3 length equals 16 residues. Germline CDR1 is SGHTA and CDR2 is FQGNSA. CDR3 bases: TGTGCCAGCAGCTTATTGGCGGGGGGCTACAAAAACATTCAGTACTTC. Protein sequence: CASSLLAGGYKNIQYF.

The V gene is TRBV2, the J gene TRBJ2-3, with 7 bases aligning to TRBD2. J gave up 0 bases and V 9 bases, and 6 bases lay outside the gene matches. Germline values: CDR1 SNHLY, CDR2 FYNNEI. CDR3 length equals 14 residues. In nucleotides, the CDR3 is TGTGCCAGGGACGGGAGGACTAGCACAGATACGCAGTATTTT. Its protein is CARDGRTSTDTQYF.

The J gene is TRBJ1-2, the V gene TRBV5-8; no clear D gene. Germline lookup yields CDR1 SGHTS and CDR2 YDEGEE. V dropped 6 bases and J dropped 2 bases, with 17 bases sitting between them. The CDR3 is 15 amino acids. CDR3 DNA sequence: TGTGCCAGCAACCCCCGCATCGGCATAAACTATGGCTACACCTTC. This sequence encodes CASNPRIGINYGYTF.

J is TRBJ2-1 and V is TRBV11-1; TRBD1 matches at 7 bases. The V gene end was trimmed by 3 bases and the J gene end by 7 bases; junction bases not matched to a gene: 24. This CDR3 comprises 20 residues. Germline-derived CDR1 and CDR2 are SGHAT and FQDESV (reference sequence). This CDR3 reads CASSLVYGAGADRVKNEQFF. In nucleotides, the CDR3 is TGTGCCAGCAGCTTGGTCTATGGGGCCGGTGCAGACAGGGTGAAAAATGAGCAGTTCTTC.

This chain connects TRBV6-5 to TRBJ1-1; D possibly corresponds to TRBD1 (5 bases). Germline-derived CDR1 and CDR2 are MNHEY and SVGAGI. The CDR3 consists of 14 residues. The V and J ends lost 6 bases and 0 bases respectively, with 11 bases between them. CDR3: CASRRQTMNTEAFF. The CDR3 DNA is TGTGCCAGCAGGCGACAGACAATGAACACTGAAGCTTTCTTT.

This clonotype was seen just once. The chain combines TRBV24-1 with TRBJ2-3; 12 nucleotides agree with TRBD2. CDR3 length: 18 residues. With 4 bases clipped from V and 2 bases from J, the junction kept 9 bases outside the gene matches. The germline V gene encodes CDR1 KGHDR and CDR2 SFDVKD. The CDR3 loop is CATSERTSGMADTDTQYF. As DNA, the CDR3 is TGTGCCACCAGTGAGAGGACTAGCGGGATGGCGGACACAGATACGCAGTATTTT.

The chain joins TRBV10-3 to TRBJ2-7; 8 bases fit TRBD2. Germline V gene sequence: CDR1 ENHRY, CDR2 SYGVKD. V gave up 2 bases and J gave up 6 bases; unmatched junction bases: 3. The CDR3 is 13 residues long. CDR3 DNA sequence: TGTGCCATCAGTGAGGTAGCGGGGTCCGAGCAGTACTTC. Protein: CAISEVAGSEQYF.

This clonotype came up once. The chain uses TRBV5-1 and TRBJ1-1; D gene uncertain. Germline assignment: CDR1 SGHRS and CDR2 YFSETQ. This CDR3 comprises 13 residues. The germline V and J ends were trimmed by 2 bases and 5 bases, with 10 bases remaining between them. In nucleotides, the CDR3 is TGCGCCAGCAGCTTCGCCTCGGGGACTGAAGCTTTCTTT. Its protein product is CASSFASGTEAFF. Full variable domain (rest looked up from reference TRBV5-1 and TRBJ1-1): KAGVTQTPRYLIKTRGQQVTLSCSPISGHRSVSWYQQTPGQGLQFLFEYFSETQRNKGNFPGRFSGRQFSNSRSEMNVSTLELGDSALYLCASSFASGTEAFFGQGTRLTVV.

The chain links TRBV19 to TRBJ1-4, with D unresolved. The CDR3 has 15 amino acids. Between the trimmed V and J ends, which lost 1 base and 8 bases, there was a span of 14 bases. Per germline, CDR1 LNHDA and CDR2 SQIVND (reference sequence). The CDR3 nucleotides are TGTGCCAGTAGTATAGTCGGACTGCCATACGAAAAACTGTTTTTT. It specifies CASSIVGLPYEKLFF.

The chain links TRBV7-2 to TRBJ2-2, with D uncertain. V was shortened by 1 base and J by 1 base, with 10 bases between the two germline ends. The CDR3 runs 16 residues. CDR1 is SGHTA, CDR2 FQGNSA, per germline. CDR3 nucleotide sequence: TGTGCCAGCAGCTTAGTCGGCGGAATGAACACCGGGGAGCTGTTTTTT. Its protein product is CASSLVGGMNTGELFF.

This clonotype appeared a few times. The chain's CDR3 is CASSQARDGDYGYTF. The CDR3 nucleotides read TGTGCCAGCAGCCAAGCTCGGGACGGAGACTATGGCTACACCTTC. The chain recombines TRBV4-2 with TRBJ1-2; tentative D call: TRBD1 (5 bases). The CDR3 has 15 amino acids. Germline lookup yields CDR1 LGHNA and CDR2 YNFKEQ. Trimming shortened V by 1 base and J by 3 bases, and 12 bases separated the two germline ends.

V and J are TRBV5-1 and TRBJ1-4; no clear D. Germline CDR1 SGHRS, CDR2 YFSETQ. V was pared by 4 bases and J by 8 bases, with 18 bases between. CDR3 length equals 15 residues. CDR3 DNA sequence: TGCGCCAGCAGCCCTTCGGATGGTGTTTTGGAAAAACTGTTTTTT. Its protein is CASSPSDGVLEKLFF.

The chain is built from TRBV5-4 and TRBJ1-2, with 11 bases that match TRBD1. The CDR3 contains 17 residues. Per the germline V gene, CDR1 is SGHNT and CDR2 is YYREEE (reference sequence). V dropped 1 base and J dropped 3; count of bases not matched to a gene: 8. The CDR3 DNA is TGTGCCAGCAGCTTGCCCGGACAGGGGGCCCCGGACTATGGCTACACCTTC. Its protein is CASSLPGQGAPDYGYTF. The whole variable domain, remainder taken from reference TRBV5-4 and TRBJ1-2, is ETGVTQSPTHLIKTRGQQVTLRCSSQSGHNTVSWYQQALGQGPQFIFQYYREEENGRGNFPPRFSGLQFPNYSSELNVNALELDDSALYLCASSLPGQGAPDYGYTFGSGTRLTVV.

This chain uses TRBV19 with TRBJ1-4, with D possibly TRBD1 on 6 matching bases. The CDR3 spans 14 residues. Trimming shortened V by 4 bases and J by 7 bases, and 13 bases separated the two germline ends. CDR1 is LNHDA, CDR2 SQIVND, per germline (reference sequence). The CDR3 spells CASSRGPQSEKLFF. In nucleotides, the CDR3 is TGTGCCAGTAGTAGGGGGCCTCAAAGTGAAAAACTGTTTTTT.

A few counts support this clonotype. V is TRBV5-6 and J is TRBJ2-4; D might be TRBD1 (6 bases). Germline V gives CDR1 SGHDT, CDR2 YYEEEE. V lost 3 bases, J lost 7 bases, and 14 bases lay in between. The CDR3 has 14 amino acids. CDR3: CASSYRTVRNIQYF. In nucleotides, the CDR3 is TGTGCCAGCAGCTACCGGACAGTACGGAACATTCAGTACTTC.